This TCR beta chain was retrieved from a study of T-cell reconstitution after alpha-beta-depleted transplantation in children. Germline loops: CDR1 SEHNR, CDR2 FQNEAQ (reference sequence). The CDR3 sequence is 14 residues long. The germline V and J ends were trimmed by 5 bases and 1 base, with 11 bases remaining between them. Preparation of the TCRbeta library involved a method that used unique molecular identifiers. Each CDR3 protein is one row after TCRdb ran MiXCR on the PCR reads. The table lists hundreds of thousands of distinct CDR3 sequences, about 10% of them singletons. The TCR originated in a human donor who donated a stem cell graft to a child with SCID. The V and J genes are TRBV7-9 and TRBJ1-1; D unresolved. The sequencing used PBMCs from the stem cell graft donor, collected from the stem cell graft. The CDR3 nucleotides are TGTGCCAGCAGCGCTCTGGCCGGGAACACTGAAGCTTTCTTT. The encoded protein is CASSALAGNTEAFF.